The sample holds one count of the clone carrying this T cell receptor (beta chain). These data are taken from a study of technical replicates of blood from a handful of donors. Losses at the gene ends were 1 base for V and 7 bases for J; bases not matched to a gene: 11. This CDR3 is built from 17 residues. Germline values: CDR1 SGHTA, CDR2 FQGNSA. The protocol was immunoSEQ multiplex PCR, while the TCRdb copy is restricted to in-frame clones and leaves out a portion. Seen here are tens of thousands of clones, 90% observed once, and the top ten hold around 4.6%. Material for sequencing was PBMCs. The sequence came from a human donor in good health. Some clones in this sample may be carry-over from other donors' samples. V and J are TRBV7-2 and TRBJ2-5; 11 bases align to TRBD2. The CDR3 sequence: CASSLGVSGGAGRTQYF. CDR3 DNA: TGTGCCAGCAGCTTAGGGGTTAGCGGGGGGGCCGGAAGGACCCAGTACTTC.